The 18 T cell receptor beta chains below come from one sample, sequenced in a study of spatial heterogeneity in lung cancer. Time point defined: sample taken at primary tumor resection. Whole RNA, which was extracted from tumor, nontumor lung tissue or frozen PBMC, was sequenced without any cell sorting. Via MiXCR, TCRdb re-called the 5' RACE reads, giving one row per CDR3 protein. This table holds about 50,000 distinct CDR3 sequences, 6% to 9.5% found once. The material was PBMCs, obtained at surgery. The receptors were sampled from a female donor with early-stage non-small cell lung cancer.

This clonotype was seen repeatedly, ten times or more. The chain recombines TRBV7-6 with TRBJ2-7, with D perhaps matching TRBD2 (6 bases). The V gene's germline CDR1 is SGHVS and CDR2 FNYEAQ. V was trimmed by 1 base and J by 4 bases, leaving 11 bases between them. CDR3 size: 14 residues. The CDR3 region has the DNA TGTGCCAGCAGCTTAGGTGCAGGGAGGTACGAGCAGTACTTC. Translation gives CASSLGAGRYEQYF.

V is TRBV7-3 and J is TRBJ1-1; 7 nucleotides align to TRBD1. This CDR3 region has 14 residues. V trimming: 2 bases; J trimming: 3 bases; junction bases outside the gene matches: 3. Germline CDR1 reads SGHTA; CDR2 reads FQGTGA. In nucleotides, the CDR3 is TGTGCCAGCAGCTTATACAGGGGCGACACTGAAGCTTTCTTT. Translated: CASSLYRGDTEAFF. Full variable domain (remainder filled in from reference TRBV7-3 and TRBJ1-1): GAGVSQTPSNKVTEKGKYVELRCDPISGHTALYWYRQSLGQGPEFLIYFQGTGAADDSGLPNDRFFAVRPEGSVSTLKIQRTERGDSAVYLCASSLYRGDTEAFFGQGTRLTVV.

This clonotype was counted at least ten times. The rearrangement uses TRBV7-9 and TRBJ2-1; D is perhaps TRBD2 (6 bases). The length of the CDR3 is 15 residues. Per germline, CDR1 SEHNR and CDR2 FQNEAQ (reference sequence). The V and J ends lost 4 bases and 4 bases respectively, with 14 bases between them. CDR3 sequence reads: CASSYGGAGYNEQFF. CDR3 DNA sequence: TGTGCCAGCAGCTATGGAGGGGCAGGATACAATGAGCAGTTCTTC.

The chain couples TRBV29-1 to TRBJ2-2, with a weak D call TRBD1 (6 bases). The CDR3 runs to 14 residues. Trimming pared 4 bases from V and 3 bases from J, leaving 12 bases between. CDR1 SQVTM and CDR2 ANQGSEA come from the germline V gene. CDR3 loop: CSVVGGGYTGELFF. The CDR3 DNA sequence: TGCAGCGTTGTAGGTGGGGGCTACACCGGGGAGCTGTTTTTT.

This clonotype was picked up many times. The chain uses TRBV10-3 and TRBJ2-3, with D perhaps TRBD2 (6 bases). The CDR3 runs to 17 residues. The V gene lost 3 bases and the J gene lost 2 bases, with 18 bases spanning the gap. The V gene's germline CDR1 is ENHRY and CDR2 SYGVKD. Here the CDR3 DNA reads TGTGCCATCAGTGAACAACCGGGACTTTTGGCCACAGATACGCAGTATTTT. This translates into CAISEQPGLLATDTQYF.

The table lists this clonotype with many counts. The chain carries TRBV20-1 and TRBJ2-3; D is perhaps TRBD1 (5 bases). The V and J ends lost 7 bases and 2 bases respectively, with 22 bases between them. Germline CDR1 reads DFQATT; CDR2 reads SNEGSKA (reference sequence). The length of the CDR3 is 16 residues. In DNA form, the CDR3 reads TGCAGTGTGGGAAAACAGGTGCACACCTTCACAGATACGCAGTATTTT. Translating gives CSVGKQVHTFTDTQYF.

This clonotype was counted many times. The chain employs TRBV7-2 and TRBJ2-7; D gene ambiguous. The germline V gene has CDR1 SGHTA and CDR2 FQGNSA. The CDR3 sequence is 14 residues long. V lost 1 base and J lost 6, with 13 bases in between. The CDR3 is CASSLVSFRPEQYF. The DNA of the CDR3 is TGTGCCAGCAGCTTAGTGTCGTTCCGTCCCGAGCAGTACTTC.

This chain uses TRBV7-9 with TRBJ1-5; TRBD1 matches 9 bases. Trimming removed 5 bases from V and 4 bases from J; junction bases left unmatched: 9. Germline values: CDR1 SEHNR, CDR2 FQNEAQ (reference sequence). This CDR3 is built from 16 residues. The CDR3 is CASSQQDRGENQPQHF. The CDR3 DNA reads as TGTGCCAGCAGCCAGCAGGACAGGGGAGAAAATCAGCCCCAGCATTTT.

The sample holds many counts of this clonotype. V usage is TRBV7-9 and J usage is TRBJ1-1; D uncertain. CDR3 size: 11 residues. V was shortened by 6 bases and J by 1 base, with 3 bases between the two germline ends. The germline gives CDR1 SEHNR, CDR2 FQNEAQ (reference sequence). For the CDR3, the DNA is TGTGCCAGCAGTCAGAACACTGAAGCTTTCTTT. Amino acid sequence: CASSQNTEAFF.

Note on this clonotype: This sequence may be a read error, since a much larger clone differs from it by one base. The chain has TRBV4-3 and TRBJ2-5; possible D gene TRBD1, 6 bases. Trimming shortened V by 0 bases and J by 0 bases, and 8 bases separated the two germline ends. CDR3 length: 15 amino acids. The germline CDR1 and CDR2 sequences are LGHNA and YSLEER. CDR3 region: CASSQDWTDQETQYF. CDR3 nucleotide sequence: TGCGCCAGCAGCCAAGATTGGACAGACCAAGAGACCCAGTACTTC.

This clonotype has more than one count but fewer than ten. V is TRBV6-2 or TRBV6-3 and J is TRBJ2-5, with a tentative D call TRBD1 (5 bases). V was clipped by 6 bases and J by 0 bases, with 11 bases between them. Per the germline V gene, CDR1 is MNHEY and CDR2 is SVGEGT. The CDR3 sequence is 14 residues long. This CDR3 reads CASRPTGYQETQYF. The CDR3 nucleotides read TGTGCCAGCAGACCCACAGGTTACCAAGAGACCCAGTACTTC.

This chain uses TRBV5-6 with TRBJ2-7; D is perhaps TRBD1 (5 bases). This CDR3 is 16 amino acids long. Looked up from germline, CDR1 is SGHDT and CDR2 is YYEEEE. Trimming removed 4 bases at V and 0 bases at J, with 17 bases between. The CDR3 sequence: CASSPKGARSSYEQYF. CDR3 sequence (DNA): TGTGCCAGCAGCCCTAAAGGGGCGAGGAGCTCCTACGAGCAGTACTTC.

In its sample, this clonotype was seen many times. V usage is TRBV12-3 or TRBV12-4 and J usage is TRBJ2-2, with 7 bases identical to TRBD1. With 8 bases clipped from V and 4 bases from J, the junction kept 10 bases outside the gene matches. The CDR3 extends over 15 amino acids. CDR3 protein: CASHRDRVGTGELFF. CDR3 bases: TGTGCCAGCCACAGAGACAGGGTCGGCACCGGGGAGCTGTTTTTT.

This clonotype was picked up many times. J is TRBJ2-7 and V is TRBV9; TRBD1 is a possible D gene (6 bases). Germline V lookup: CDR1 SGDLS, CDR2 YYNGEE. V dropped 0 bases and J dropped 2 bases, with 12 bases sitting between them. This CDR3 contains 15 residues. The CDR3 region is CASSVDQGSPYEQYF. The CDR3 coding sequence is TGTGCCAGCAGCGTAGATCAGGGGAGCCCCTACGAGCAGTACTTC.

V gene TRBV6-1 combines with J gene TRBJ2-1; weak D call: TRBD1 (5 bases). The CDR3 runs 16 residues. The germline gives CDR1 MNHNS, CDR2 SASEGT. V was clipped by 5 bases and J by 2 bases, with 16 bases between them. The CDR3 region is CASSPRQMMTYNEQFF. DNA for the CDR3: TGTGCCAGCAGTCCCCGACAGATGATGACCTACAATGAGCAGTTCTTC.

This clonotype was found many times. V usage is TRBV20-1 and J usage is TRBJ2-5; D possibly corresponds to TRBD1 (5 bases). The V and J ends lost 2 bases and 5 bases respectively, with 15 bases between them. The germline V gene encodes CDR1 DFQATT and CDR2 SNEGSKA (reference sequence). CDR3 size: 14 residues. The CDR3 DNA sequence: TGCAGTGCTAGAATGTTGGCAGGGTTGGAGACCCAGTACTTC. It specifies CSARMLAGLETQYF.

Ten or more counts support this clonotype. J is TRBJ2-1 and V is TRBV18; the match to TRBD2 covers 9 bases. The V and J ends lost 0 bases and 4 bases, in that order; junction bases with no gene match: 10. The CDR3 contains 18 residues. Germline-derived CDR1 and CDR2 are KGHSH and LQKENI. Written as DNA, the CDR3 is TGTGCCAGCTCACCACCGGGTATTAGCGGGGGATCTTACAATGAGCAGTTCTTC. It encodes CASSPPGISGGSYNEQFF.

The J gene is TRBJ2-4, the V gene TRBV10-2; 7 bases are shared with TRBD2. The trim removed 2 bases at V and 2 bases at J, leaving 3 bases unmatched. This CDR3 is built from 15 residues. The germline CDR1 and CDR2 sequences are WSHSY and SAAADI. CDR3 amino acids: CASSEGRGTKNIQYF. In nucleotides, the CDR3 is TGCGCCAGCAGTGAGGGGCGGGGGACCAAAAACATTCAGTACTTC.